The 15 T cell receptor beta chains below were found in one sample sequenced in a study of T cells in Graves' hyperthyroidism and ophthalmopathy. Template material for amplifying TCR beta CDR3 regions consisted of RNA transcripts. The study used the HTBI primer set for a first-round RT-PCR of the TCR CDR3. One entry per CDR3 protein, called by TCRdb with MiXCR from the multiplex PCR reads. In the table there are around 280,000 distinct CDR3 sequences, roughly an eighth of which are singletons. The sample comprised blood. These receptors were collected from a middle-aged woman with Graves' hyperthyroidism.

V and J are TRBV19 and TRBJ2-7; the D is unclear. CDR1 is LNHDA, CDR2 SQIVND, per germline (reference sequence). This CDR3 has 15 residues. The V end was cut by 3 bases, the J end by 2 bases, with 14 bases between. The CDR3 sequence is CASSMVRSAAYEQYF. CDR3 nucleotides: TGTGCCAGTAGTATGGTCCGGAGCGCCGCCTACGAGCAGTACTTC. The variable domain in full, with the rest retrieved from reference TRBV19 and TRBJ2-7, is DGGITQSPKYLFRKEGQNVTLSCEQNLNHDAMYWYRQDPGQGLRLIYYSQIVNDFQKGDIAEGYSVSREKKESFPLTVTSAQKNPTAFYLCASSMVRSAAYEQYFGPGTRLTVT.

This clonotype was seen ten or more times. The CDR3 region has the DNA TGTGCCATCAGTGAGGTCGGGGGGGGCACTGAAGCTTTCTTT. It specifies CAISEVGGGTEAFF. The rearrangement joins TRBV10-3 to TRBJ1-1, with D possibly matching TRBD1 (5 bases). The CDR3 runs 14 residues. V lost 2 bases and J 4 bases, leaving 11 bases between the germline ends. In germline, CDR1 is ENHRY, CDR2 SYGVKD.

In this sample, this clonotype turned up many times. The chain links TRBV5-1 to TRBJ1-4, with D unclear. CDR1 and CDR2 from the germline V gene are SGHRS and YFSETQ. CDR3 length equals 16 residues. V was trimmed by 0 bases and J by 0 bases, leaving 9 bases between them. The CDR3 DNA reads TGCGCCAGCAGCTTGGCCTCGGCAGCAACTAATGAAAAACTGTTTTTT. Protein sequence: CASSLASAATNEKLFF.

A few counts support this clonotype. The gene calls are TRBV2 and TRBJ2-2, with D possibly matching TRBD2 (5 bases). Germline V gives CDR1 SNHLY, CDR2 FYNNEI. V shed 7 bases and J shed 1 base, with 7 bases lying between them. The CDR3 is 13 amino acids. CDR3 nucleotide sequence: TGTGCCAGCAAGGGAGAGAACACCGGGGAGCTGTTTTTT. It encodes CASKGENTGELFF.

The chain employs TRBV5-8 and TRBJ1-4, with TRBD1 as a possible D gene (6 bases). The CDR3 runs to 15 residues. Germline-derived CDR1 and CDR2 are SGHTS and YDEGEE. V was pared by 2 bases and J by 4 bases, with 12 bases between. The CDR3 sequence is CASSFQGRRNEKLFF. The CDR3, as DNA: TGTGCCAGCAGCTTCCAGGGGCGGCGTAATGAAAAACTGTTTTTT.

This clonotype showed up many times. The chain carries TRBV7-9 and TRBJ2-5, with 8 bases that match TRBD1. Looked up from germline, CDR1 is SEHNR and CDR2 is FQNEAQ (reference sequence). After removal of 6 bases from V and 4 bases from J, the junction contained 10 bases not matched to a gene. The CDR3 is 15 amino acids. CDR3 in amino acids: CASSPFRGRRETQYF. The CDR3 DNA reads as TGTGCCAGCAGTCCCTTCAGGGGGCGCCGAGAGACCCAGTACTTC.

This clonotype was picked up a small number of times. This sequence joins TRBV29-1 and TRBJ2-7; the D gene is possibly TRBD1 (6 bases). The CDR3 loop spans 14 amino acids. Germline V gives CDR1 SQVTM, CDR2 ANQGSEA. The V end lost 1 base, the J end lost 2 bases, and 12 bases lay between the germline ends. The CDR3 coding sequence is TGCAGCGTTGAAGTGGGACACAGTACCTACGAGCAGTACTTC. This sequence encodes CSVEVGHSTYEQYF.

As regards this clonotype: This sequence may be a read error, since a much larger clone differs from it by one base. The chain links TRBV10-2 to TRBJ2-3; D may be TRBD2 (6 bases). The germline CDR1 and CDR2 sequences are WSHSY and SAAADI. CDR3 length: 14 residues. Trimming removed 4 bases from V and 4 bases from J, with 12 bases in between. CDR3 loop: CASSAVGGADTQYF. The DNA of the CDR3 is TGCGCCAGCAGTGCCGTGGGAGGCGCAGATACGCAGTATTTT.

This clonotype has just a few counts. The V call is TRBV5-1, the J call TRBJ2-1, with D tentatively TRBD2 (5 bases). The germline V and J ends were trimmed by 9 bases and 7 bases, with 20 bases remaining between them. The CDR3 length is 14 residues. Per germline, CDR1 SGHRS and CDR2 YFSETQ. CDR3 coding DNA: TGCGCCACCTCGAATGAGGGCCGATTTAATGAGCAGTTCTTC. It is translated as CATSNEGRFNEQFF.

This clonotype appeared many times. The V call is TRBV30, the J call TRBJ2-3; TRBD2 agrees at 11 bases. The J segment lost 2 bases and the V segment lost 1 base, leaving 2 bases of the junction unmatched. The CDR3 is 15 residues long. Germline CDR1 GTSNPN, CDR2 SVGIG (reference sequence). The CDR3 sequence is CAWSAGLAVTDTQYF. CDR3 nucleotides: TGTGCCTGGAGTGCGGGACTAGCGGTCACAGATACGCAGTATTTT.

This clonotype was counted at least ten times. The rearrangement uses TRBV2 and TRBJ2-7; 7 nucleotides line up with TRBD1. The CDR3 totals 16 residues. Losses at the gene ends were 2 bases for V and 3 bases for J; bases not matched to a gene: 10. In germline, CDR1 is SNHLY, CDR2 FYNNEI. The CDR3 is CASSERGGRGFYEQYF. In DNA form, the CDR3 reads TGTGCCAGCAGTGAAAGAGGTGGCAGGGGGTTCTACGAGCAGTACTTC.

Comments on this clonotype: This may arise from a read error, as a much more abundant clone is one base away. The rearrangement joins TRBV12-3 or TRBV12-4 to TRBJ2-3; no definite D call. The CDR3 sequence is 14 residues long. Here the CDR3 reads CASSFRAVTDAQYF. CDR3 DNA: TGTGCCAGCAGTTTTCGGGCGGTCACAGATGCGCAGTATTTT.

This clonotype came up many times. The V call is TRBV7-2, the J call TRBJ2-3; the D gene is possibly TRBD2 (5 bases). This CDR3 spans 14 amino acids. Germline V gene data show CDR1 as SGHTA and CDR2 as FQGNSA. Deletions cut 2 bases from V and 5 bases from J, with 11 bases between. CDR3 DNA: TGTGCCAGCAGCTTATCGGGGTTCGGAGATACGCAGTATTTT. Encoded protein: CASSLSGFGDTQYF.

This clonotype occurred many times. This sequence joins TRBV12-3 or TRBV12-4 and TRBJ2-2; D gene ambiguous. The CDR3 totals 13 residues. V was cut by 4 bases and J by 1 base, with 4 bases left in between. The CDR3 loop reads CASSSVNTGELFF. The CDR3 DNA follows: TGTGCCAGCAGTTCAGTGAACACCGGGGAGCTGTTTTTT.

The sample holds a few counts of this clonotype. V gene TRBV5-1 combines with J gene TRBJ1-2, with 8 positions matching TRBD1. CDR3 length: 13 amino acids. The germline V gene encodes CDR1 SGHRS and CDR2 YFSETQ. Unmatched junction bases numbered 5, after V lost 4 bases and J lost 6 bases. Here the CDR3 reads CASSRTGRDGYTF. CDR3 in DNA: TGCGCCAGCAGCCGGACAGGGAGAGATGGCTACACCTTC.